A selection of T cell receptor beta chains follows, all from one sample in a study of cytomegalovirus exposure and HLA in healthy donors. Profiling relied on immunoSEQ multiplex PCR, and the TCRdb table lists in-frame clones only, not all of them. With tens of thousands of clones in the sample, the ten largest clones hold 3.5% to 4%. Sequencing was carried out using PBMCs. Receptors were obtained from a male donor in good health and CMV-seronegative. Both conserved end residues are part of each CDR3. The D gene is left open where the match is weak.

D gene	V gene	CDR3 length	J gene	CDR3 DNA	CDR3 protein
TRBD1	TRBV7-2	14	TRBJ2-7	TGTGCCAGCAGTCCCACAGGGGTCTTCTACGAGCAGTACTTC	CASSPTGVFYEQYF
-	TRBV7-5	15	TRBJ1-5	TGTGCCAGAAGCTTATCCGGGCGGGAAAATCAGCCCCAGCATTTT	CARSLSGRENQPQHF
TRBD1	TRBV25-1	18	TRBJ2-5	TGTGCCAGCAGTGAATATGAGGGGGCAGGGGACCTCCAAGAGACCCAGTACTTC	CASSEYEGAGDLQETQYF
TRBD1	TRBV19	18	TRBJ2-7	TGTGCCAGTAGTCTAGCCGCCACGCCGACAGGGGTCGCCTACGAGCAGTACTTC	CASSLAATPTGVAYEQYF
-	TRBV5-1	14	TRBJ1-4	TGCGCCAGCAAAATCGGGGGAGCTAATGAAAAACTGTTTTTT	CASKIGGANEKLFF
-	TRBV4-3	17	TRBJ1-3	TGCGCCAGCAGCCAAGATCTCAACAGGGTCTCTGGAAACACCATATATTTT	CASSQDLNRVSGNTIYF
-	TRBV15	14	TRBJ1-1	TGTGCCACCAGCAGAGGGGGGACACACACTGAAGCTTTCTTT	CATSRGGTHTEAFF
-	TRBV19	16	TRBJ2-1	TGTGCCAGTAGTATCCGTCGTGGCGGAGGGGCCAATGAGCAGTTCTTC	CASSIRRGGGANEQFF
-	TRBV5-1	18	TRBJ2-7	TGCGCCAGCCCAAATGGAGACGGGGGAGCGCGATCTACGGGCGAGCAGTACTTC	CASPNGDGGARSTGEQYF
-	TRBV29-1	13	TRBJ1-4	TGCAGCGGGCGGACACAGCCGGGTGAAAAACTGTTTTTT	CSGRTQPGEKLFF
-	TRBV6-6	13	TRBJ2-7	TGTGCCAGCAGTTACTTTCCAGGGAACGAGCAGTACTTC	CASSYFPGNEQYF
TRBD1	TRBV4-1	17	TRBJ1-1	TGCGCCAGCAGCCAAGAGGGGACAGGGGGCCGGAACACTGAAGCTTTCTTT	CASSQEGTGGRNTEAFF
TRBD1	TRBV29-1	14	TRBJ1-6	TGCAGCGTCGACAGGGCCCCAAGAAATTCACCCCTCCACTTT	CSVDRAPRNSPLHF
-	TRBV7-2	14	TRBJ2-5	TGTGCCAGCAGCTCGGGACTGGGAGCGGGGACCCAGTACTTC	CASSSGLGAGTQYF
TRBD1	TRBV5-1	13	TRBJ2-7	TGCGCCAGCAGCAGGGGACAGCCCTACGAGCAGTACTTC	CASSRGQPYEQYF
TRBD2	TRBV4-3	14	TRBJ2-7	TGCGCCAGCAGCCAAGACTGGGGGGGTTACGAGCAGTACTTC	CASSQDWGGYEQYF
-	TRBV13	13	TRBJ1-1	TGTGCCAGCAGCCAGTGGGGGGGGACTGAAGCTTTCTTT	CASSQWGGTEAFF
TRBD1	TRBV28	15	TRBJ1-2	TGTGCCAGCAGTTCACAGACAGGGGGGGTCGGTGGCTACACCTTC	CASSSQTGGVGGYTF
-	TRBV6-5	14	TRBJ1-6	TGTGCCAGCAGCCTTCGTCACTTTAATTCACCCCTCCACTTT	CASSLRHFNSPLHF
-	TRBV5-4	12	TRBJ2-1	TGTGCCAGCAGATTGCGAGGTGTTGAGCAGTTCTTC	CASRLRGVEQFF
TRBD2	TRBV28	18	TRBJ2-5	TGTGCCAGCAGTCAAGGACTAGCGGGGGGCAGAATCCAAGAGAACCAGTACTTC	CASSQGLAGGRIQENQYF
TRBD1	TRBV18	18	TRBJ1-1	TGTGCCAGCTCACCACTGGCGGGACAGGGTCGGGGGAACACTGAAGCTTTCTTT	CASSPLAGQGRGNTEAFF
TRBD1	TRBV6-5	16	TRBJ2-3	TGTGCCAGCAGTTACACAGGGACAGGGGGCACAGATACGCAGTATTTT	CASSYTGTGGTDTQYF
-	TRBV29-1	14	TRBJ2-7	TGCAGCGTTGAAAACCCAAATTCGGGGTACGAGCAGTACTTC	CSVENPNSGYEQYF
TRBD2	TRBV19	15	TRBJ2-7	TGTGCCAGTAGTATCAGCGGGAGCGGGCTCTACGAGCAGTACTTC	CASSISGSGLYEQYF
TRBD1	TRBV29-1	14	TRBJ2-7	TGCAGCGTTGGTTGGGGCAGGGGGACCTACGAGCAGTACTTC	CSVGWGRGTYEQYF
TRBD2	TRBV4-3	16	TRBJ2-2	TGCGCCAGCAGCCAAGATGGCGGACTAGCGGGCGGGGAGCTGTTTTTT	CASSQDGGLAGGELFF
-	TRBV5-5	18	TRBJ1-4	TGTGCCAGCAGCTTGGGGGTTCTTTTCCGGGCAACTAATGAAAAACTGTTTTTT	CASSLGVLFRATNEKLFF
TRBD1	TRBV6-1	14	TRBJ2-1	TGTGCCACCGATCCAGGGGGCTCCTACAATGAGCAGTTCTTC	CATDPGGSYNEQFF
-	TRBV6-5	13	TRBJ1-5	TGTGCCAGCAGCAAGGGGGGGAATCAGCCCCAGCATTTT	CASSKGGNQPQHF
TRBD1	TRBV19	15	TRBJ2-7	TGTGCCAGTAGCCGAACCGGGACAGGTGGGTACGAGCAGTACTTC	CASSRTGTGGYEQYF
-	TRBV10-3	16	TRBJ2-7	TGTGCCATCAGTGAGTCAAGGGGCAGGAGCTCCTACGAGCAGTACTTC	CAISESRGRSSYEQYF
TRBD1	TRBV6-5	15	TRBJ2-7	TGTGCCAGCAGCCGGAAGGGGACAGCGGCCTACGAGCAGTACTTC	CASSRKGTAAYEQYF
-	TRBV2	13	TRBJ1-5	TGTGCCAGCAAGTGGGCTAGCAATCAGCCCCAGCATTTT	CASKWASNQPQHF
TRBD2	TRBV5-1	15	TRBJ2-5	TGCGCCAGCAGCTTGGACGGCCAGCGGGGAGAGACCCAGTACTTC	CASSLDGQRGETQYF
-	TRBV20-1	11	TRBJ1-2	TGCAGTGCTGACGGGGGGTATGGCTACACCTTC	CSADGGYGYTF
TRBD1	TRBV6-6	16	TRBJ2-3	TGTGCCAGCAGTTACGAGCCTGACAGGGGCACAGATACGCAGTATTTT	CASSYEPDRGTDTQYF
-	TRBV5-6	17	TRBJ1-1	TGTGCCAGCAGCTTGGGGGGGGAGATGGGGGGATTCACTGAAGCTTTCTTT	CASSLGGEMGGFTEAFF
-	TRBV7-2	15	TRBJ1-2	TGTGCCAGCAGCTTAGATTTTCGGGCTAACTATGGCTACACCTTC	CASSLDFRANYGYTF
-	TRBV7-9	16	TRBJ2-1	TGTGCCAGCAGCTTATCAGCGGGCTCCTGGGCCGATGAGCAGTTCTTC	CASSLSAGSWADEQFF
-	TRBV28	16	TRBJ1-1	TGTGCCAGCAGTGGTACTATGGGAGGGGGGCGCACTGAAGCTTTCTTT	CASSGTMGGGRTEAFF
-	TRBV30	11	TRBJ1-2	TGTGCCTGGGGACTACGACTTGGCTACACCTTC	CAWGLRLGYTF
-	TRBV12-5	11	TRBJ1-1	TGTGCTAGTGGTAGCACCAGGGGAGCTTTCTTT	CASGSTRGAFF
-	TRBV7-2	12	TRBJ2-7	TGTGCCAGCAGATCTGGGCAATACGAGCAGTACTTC	CASRSGQYEQYF
-	TRBV5-1	12	TRBJ2-6	TGCGCCAGCAGCACGGACAGCAACGTCCTGACTTTC	CASSTDSNVLTF
-	TRBV20-1	11	TRBJ2-5	TGCATCCCCTCGGGAGCGGAGACCCAGTACTTC	CIPSGAETQYF
TRBD2	TRBV29-1	14	TRBJ2-1	TGCAGCGGCGTCCTAGCGGTCTCCGACAATGAGCAGTTCTTC	CSGVLAVSDNEQFF
TRBD1	TRBV28	16	TRBJ1-6	TGTGCCAGCAGTTTGGGTACAGGGGGTGGGAATTCACCCCTCCACTTT	CASSLGTGGGNSPLHF
TRBD2	TRBV5-1	17	TRBJ2-6	TGCGCCAGCAGCGTGGCCGGGGGGGGCCGTGGGGCCAACGTCCTGACTTTC	CASSVAGGGRGANVLTF
-	TRBV5-5	13	TRBJ2-7	TGTGCCAGCAGCGCCGCCTTACTAACCGAGCAGTACTTC	CASSAALLTEQYF
TRBD2	TRBV7-2	14	TRBJ2-5	TGTGCCAGCAGCTTAGTACGGGGAGGGGAGACCCAGTACTTC	CASSLVRGGETQYF
-	TRBV9	12	TRBJ2-1	TGTGCCAGCAGCGTAGATTCAGGGACTCAGTTCTTC	CASSVDSGTQFF
TRBD2	TRBV18	16	TRBJ2-7	TGTGCCAGCTCACCACCGGGGACTAGCGGCTACTACGAGCAGTACTTC	CASSPPGTSGYYEQYF